This T cell receptor beta chain was profiled in a study of lymphopenia after photon versus proton radiotherapy. The table came from immunoSEQ multiplex PCR; TCRdb's copy has only in-frame clones and leaves some out. The sample holds some 16,000 clones, around nine tenths seen once. The material sequenced was peripheral blood, taken from a patient treated with proton-based radiotherapy. This TCR was recovered from a woman aged 55-70 years with cholangiocarcinoma. Some clones in this sample may be carry-over from other donors' samples.

The CDR3 bases are TGTGCCAGTAGTACCAACAAAGGGACTAGCGTACGAGAGCAGTACTTC. Its protein product is CASSTNKGTSVREQYF. The chain combines TRBV19 with TRBJ2-7, with 10 bases matching TRBD2. CDR3 length: 16 residues. Germline V gene sequence: CDR1 LNHDA, CDR2 SQIVND (reference sequence). V was pared by 4 bases and J by 7 bases, with 13 bases of the junction left unmatched.